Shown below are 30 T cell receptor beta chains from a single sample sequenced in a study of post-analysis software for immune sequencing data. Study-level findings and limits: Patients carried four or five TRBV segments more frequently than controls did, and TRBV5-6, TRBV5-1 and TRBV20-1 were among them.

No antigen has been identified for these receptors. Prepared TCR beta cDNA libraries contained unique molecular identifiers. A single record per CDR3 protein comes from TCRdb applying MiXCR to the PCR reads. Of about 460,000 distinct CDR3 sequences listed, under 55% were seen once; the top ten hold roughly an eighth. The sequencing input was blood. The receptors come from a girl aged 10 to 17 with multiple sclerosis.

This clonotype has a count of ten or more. CDR3 DNA sequence: TGCAGCGCCGGGACAGGAATCTCTGGGGCCAACGTCCTGACTTTC. This translates into CSAGTGISGANVLTF. This chain connects TRBV29-1 to TRBJ2-6, with 8 bases matching TRBD1. The CDR3 sequence is 15 residues long. V was pared by 7 bases and J by 0 bases, with 5 bases of the junction left unmatched. Per the germline V gene, CDR1 is SQVTM and CDR2 is ANQGSEA.

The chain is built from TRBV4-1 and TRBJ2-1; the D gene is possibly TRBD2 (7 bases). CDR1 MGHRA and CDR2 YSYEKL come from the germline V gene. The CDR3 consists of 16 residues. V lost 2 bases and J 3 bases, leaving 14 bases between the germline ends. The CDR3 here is CASSQMRGGDYNEQFF. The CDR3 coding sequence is TGCGCCAGCAGCCAAATGAGGGGGGGAGACTACAATGAGCAGTTCTTC.

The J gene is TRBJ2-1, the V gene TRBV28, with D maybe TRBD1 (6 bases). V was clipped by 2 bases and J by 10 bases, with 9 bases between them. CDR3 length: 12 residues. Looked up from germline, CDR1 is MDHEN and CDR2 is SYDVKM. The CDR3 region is CASSLTGTEQFF. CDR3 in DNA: TGTGCCAGCAGTTTAACGGGGACAGAGCAGTTCTTC.

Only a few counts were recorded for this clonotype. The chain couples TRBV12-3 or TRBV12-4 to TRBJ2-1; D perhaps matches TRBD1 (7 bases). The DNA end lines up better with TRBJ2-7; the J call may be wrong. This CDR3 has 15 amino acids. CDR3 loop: CASSPGGGGIDEQYF. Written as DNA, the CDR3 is TGTGCCAGCAGCCCAGGAGGAGGGGGCATCGATGAGCAGTACTTC.

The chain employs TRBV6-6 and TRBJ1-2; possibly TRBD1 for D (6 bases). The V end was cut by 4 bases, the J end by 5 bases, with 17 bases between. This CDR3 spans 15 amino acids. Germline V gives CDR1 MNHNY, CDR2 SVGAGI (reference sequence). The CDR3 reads CASSFGDRNAYGYTF. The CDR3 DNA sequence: TGTGCCAGCAGTTTCGGAGACAGGAACGCATATGGCTACACCTTC.

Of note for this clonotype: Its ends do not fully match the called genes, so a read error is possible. The CDR3 here is CASSQRTGNYDYTF. CDR3 sequence (DNA): TGCGCTAGCAGCCAGAGAACAGGGAACTATGACTACACCTTC. V usage is TRBV4-1 and J usage is TRBJ1-2; D perhaps matches TRBD1 (6 bases). The CDR3 runs 14 residues. Germline values: CDR1 MGHRA, CDR2 YSYEKL.

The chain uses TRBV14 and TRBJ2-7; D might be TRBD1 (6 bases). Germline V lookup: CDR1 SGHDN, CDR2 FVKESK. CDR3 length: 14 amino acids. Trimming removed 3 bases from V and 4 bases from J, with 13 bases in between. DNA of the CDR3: TGTGCCAGCAGCCAGTCTTACAGGGAATACGAGCAGTACTTC. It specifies CASSQSYREYEQYF.

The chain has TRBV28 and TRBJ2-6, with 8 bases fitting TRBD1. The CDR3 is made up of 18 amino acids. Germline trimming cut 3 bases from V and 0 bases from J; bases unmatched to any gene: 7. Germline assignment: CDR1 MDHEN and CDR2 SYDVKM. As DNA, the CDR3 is TGTGCCAGCAGTTTGAGGACAGGGAAAAGCTCTGGGGCCAACGTCCTGACTTTC. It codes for CASSLRTGKSSGANVLTF.

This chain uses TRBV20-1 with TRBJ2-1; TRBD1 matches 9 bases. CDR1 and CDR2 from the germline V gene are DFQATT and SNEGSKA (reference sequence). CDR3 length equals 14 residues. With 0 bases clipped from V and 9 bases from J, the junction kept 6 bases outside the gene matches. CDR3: CSARDDEDRGEQFF. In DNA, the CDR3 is TGCAGTGCTAGAGATGATGAGGACAGGGGTGAGCAGTTCTTC.

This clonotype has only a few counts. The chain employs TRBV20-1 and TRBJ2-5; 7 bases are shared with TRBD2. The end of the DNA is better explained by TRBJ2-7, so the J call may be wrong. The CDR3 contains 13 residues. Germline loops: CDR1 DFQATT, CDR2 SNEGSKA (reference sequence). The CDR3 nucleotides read TGCAGTGCTAGAGAGGCTAGCGGCTACGAGCAGTACTTC. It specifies CSAREASGYEQYF.

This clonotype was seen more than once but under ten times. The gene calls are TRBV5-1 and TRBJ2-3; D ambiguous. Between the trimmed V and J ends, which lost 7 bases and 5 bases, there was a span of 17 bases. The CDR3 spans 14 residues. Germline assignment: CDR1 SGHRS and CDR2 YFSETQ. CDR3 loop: CASENGGGLDTQYF. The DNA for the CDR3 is TGCGCCAGCGAAAATGGCGGCGGCCTAGATACGCAGTATTTT.

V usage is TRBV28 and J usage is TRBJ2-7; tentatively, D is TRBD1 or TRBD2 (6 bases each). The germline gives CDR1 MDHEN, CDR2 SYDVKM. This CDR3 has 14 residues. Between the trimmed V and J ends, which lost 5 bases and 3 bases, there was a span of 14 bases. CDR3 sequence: CASSPAGHLYEQYF. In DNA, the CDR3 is TGTGCCAGCAGTCCCGCGGGACATCTCTACGAGCAGTACTTC.

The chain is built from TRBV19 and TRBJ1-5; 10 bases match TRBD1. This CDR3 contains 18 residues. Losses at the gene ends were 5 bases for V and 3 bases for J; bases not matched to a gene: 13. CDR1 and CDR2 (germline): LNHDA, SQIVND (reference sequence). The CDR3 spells CASSRPGQGKLFNQPQHF. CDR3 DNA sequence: TGTGCCAGTAGTCGACCGGGACAGGGGAAGTTGTTCAATCAGCCCCAGCATTTT.

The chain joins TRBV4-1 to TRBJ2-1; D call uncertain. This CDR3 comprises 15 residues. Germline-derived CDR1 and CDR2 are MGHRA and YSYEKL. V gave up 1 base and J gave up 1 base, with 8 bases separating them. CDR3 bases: TGCGCCAGCAGCCAAGGGGCAGGTTCCTACAATGAGCAGTTCTTC. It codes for CASSQGAGSYNEQFF.

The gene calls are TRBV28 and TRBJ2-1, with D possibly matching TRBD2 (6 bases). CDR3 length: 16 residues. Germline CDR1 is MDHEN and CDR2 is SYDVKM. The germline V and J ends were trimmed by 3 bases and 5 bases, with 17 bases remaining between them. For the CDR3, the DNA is TGTGCCAGCAGTTTGCTCGCAGCGGCGGGGAACAATGAGCAGTTCTTC. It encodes CASSLLAAAGNNEQFF.

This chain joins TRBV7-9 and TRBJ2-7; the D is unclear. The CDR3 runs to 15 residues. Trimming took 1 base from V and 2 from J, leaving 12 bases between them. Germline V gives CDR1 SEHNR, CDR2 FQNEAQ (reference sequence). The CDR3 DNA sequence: TGTGCCAGCAGCTTAGGGCCGAGTTCGGCCTACGAGCAGTACTTC. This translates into CASSLGPSSAYEQYF. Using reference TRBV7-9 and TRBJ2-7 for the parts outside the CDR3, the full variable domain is DTGVSQNPRHKITKRGQNVTFRCDPISEHNRLYWYRQTLGQGPEFLTYFQNEAQLEKSRLLSDRFSAERPKGSFSTLEIQRTEQGDSAMYLCASSLGPSSAYEQYFGPGTRLTVT.

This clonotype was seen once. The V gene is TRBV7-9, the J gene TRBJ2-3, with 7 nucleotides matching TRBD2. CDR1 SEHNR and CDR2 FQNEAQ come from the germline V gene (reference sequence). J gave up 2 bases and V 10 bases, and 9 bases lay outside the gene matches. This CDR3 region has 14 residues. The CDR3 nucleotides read TGTGCCACCCTCCCGGGAGGAGACACAGATACGCAGTATTTT. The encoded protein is CATLPGGDTDTQYF. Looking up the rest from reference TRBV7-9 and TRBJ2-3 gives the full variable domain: DTGVSQNPRHKITKRGQNVTFRCDPISEHNRLYWYRQTLGQGPEFLTYFQNEAQLEKSRLLSDRFSAERPKGSFSTLEIQRTEQGDSAMYLCATLPGGDTDTQYFGPGTRLTVL.

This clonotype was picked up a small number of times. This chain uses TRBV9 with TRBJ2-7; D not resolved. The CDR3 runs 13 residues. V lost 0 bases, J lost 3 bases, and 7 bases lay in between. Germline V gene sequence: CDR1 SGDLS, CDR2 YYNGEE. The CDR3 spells CASSVGVGYEQYF. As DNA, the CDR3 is TGTGCCAGCAGCGTAGGTGTGGGCTACGAGCAGTACTTC.

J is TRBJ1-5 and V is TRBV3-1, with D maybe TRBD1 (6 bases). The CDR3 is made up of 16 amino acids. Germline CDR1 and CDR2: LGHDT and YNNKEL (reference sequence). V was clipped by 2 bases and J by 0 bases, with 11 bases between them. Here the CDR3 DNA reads TGTGCCAGCAGCCAATACAGGGATGATAGCAATCAGCCCCAGCATTTT. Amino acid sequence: CASSQYRDDSNQPQHF.

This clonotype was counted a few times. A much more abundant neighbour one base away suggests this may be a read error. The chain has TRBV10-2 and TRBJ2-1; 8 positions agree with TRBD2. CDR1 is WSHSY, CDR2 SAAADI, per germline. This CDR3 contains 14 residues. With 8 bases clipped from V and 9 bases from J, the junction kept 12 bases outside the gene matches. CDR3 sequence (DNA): TGCGCCAGCGCCGAGACTAGCGCTCTCCGTGAGCAGTTCTTC. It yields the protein CASAETSALREQFF.

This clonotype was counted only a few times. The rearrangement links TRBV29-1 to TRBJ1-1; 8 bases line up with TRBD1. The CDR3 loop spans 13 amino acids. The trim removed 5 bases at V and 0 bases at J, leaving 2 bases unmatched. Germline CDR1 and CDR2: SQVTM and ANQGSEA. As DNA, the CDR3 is TGCAGCGTTTCGGACAGGGTGAACACTGAAGCTTTCTTT. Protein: CSVSDRVNTEAFF.

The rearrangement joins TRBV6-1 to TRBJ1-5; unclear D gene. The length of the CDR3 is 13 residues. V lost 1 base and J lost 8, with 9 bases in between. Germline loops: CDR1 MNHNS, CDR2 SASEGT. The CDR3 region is CASSEDREEPQHF. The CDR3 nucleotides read TGTGCCAGCAGTGAAGATAGGGAGGAGCCCCAGCATTTT.

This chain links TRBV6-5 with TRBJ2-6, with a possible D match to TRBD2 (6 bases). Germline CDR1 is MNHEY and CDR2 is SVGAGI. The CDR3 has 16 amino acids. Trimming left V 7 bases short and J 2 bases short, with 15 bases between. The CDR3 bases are TGTGCCAGCAAGACTAACGGGAGAACTGGGGCCAACGTCCTGACTTTC. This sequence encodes CASKTNGRTGANVLTF.

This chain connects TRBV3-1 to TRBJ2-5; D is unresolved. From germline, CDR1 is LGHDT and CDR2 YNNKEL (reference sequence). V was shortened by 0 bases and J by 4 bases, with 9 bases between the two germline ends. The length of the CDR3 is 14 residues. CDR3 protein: CASSQEWSPETQYF. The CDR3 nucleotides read TGTGCCAGCAGCCAAGAATGGAGCCCAGAGACCCAGTACTTC.

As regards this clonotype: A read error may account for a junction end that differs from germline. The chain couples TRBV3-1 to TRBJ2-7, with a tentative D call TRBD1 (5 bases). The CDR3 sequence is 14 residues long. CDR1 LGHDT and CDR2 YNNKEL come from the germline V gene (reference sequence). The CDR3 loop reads CTSSQDTQGHEQYF. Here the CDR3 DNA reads TGTACCAGCAGCCAGGATACTCAGGGCCACGAGCAGTACTTC.

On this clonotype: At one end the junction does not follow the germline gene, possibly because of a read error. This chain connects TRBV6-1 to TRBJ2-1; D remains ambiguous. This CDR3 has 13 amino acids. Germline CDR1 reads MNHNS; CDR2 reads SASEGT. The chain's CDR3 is CASSEDRNNEHFF. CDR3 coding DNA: TGTGCCAGCAGTGAAGACAGAAACAATGAGCACTTCTTC.

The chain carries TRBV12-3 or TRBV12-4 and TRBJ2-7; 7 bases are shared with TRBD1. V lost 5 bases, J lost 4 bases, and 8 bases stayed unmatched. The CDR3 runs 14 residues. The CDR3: CASSTGVDGYEQYF. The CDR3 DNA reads TGTGCCAGCAGTACAGGGGTGGATGGGTACGAGCAGTACTTC.

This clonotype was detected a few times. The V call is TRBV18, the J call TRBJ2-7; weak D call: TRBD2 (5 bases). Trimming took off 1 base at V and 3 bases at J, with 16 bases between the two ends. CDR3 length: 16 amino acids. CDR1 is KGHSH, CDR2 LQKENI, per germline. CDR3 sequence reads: CASSPRRAAARYEQYF. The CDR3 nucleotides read TGTGCCAGCTCACCACGTAGAGCGGCCGCCCGCTACGAGCAGTACTTC.

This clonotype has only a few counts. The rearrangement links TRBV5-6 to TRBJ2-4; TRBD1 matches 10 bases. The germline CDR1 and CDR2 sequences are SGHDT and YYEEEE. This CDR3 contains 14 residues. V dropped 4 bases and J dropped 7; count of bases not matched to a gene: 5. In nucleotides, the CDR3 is TGTGCCAGCAGCCCAAGGACAGGGGGGAACATTCAGTACTTC. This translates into CASSPRTGGNIQYF.

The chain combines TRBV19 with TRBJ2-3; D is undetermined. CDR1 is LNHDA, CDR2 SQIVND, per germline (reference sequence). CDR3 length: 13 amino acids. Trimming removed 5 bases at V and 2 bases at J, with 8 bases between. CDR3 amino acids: CASSDGFTDTQYF. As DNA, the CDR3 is TGTGCCAGTAGTGACGGGTTCACAGATACGCAGTATTTT.